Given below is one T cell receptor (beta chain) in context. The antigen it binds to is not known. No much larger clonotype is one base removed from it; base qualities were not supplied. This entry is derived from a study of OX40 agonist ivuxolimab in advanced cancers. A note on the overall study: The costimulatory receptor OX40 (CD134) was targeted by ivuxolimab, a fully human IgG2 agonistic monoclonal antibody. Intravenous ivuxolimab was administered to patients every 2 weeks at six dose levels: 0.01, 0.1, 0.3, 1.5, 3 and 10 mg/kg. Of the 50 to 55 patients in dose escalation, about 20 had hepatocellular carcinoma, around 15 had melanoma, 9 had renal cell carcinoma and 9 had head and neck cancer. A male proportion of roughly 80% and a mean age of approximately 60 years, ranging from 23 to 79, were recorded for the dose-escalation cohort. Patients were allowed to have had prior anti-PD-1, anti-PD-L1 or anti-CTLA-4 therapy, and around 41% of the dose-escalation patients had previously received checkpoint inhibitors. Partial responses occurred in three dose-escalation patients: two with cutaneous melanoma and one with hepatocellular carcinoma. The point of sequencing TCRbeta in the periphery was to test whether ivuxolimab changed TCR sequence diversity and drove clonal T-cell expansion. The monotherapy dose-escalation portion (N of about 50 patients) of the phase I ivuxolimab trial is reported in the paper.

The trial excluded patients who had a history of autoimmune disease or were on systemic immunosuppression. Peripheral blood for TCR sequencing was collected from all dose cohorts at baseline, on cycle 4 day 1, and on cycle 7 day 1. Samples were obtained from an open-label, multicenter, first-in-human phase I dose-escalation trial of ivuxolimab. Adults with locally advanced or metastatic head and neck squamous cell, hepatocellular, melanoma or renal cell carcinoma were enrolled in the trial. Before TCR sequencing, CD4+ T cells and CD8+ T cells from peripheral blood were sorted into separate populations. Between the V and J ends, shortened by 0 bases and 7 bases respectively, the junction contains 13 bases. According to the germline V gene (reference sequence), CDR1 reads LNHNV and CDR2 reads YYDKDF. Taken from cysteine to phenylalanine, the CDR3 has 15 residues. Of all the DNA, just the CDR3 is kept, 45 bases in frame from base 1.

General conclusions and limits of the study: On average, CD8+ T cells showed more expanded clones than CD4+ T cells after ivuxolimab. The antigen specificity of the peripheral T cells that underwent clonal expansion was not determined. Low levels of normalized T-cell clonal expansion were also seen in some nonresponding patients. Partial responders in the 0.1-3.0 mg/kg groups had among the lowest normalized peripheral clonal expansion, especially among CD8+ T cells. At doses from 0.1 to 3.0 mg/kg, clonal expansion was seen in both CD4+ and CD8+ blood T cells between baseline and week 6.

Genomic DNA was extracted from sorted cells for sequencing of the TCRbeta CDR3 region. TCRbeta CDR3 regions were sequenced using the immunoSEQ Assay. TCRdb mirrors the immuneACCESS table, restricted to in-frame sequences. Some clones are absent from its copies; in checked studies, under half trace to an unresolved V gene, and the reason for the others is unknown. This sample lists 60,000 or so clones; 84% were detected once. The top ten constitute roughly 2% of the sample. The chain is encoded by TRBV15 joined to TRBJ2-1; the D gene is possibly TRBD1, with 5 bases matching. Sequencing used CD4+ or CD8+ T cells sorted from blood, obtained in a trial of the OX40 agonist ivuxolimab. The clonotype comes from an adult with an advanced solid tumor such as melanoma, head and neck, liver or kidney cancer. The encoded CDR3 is CATSRDRVVVNEQFF. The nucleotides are TGTGCCACCAGCAGAGACAGGGTAGTTGTAAATGAGCAGTTCTTC.